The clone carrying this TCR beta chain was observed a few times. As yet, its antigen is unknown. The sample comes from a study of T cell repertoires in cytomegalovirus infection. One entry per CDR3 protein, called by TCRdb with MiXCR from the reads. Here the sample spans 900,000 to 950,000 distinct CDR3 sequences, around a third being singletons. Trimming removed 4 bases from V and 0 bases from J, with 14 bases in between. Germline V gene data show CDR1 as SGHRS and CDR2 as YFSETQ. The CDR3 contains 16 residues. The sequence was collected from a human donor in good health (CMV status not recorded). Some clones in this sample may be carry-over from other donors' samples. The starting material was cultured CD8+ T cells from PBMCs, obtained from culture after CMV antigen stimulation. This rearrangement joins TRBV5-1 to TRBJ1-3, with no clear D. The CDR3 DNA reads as TGCGCCAGCAGCAAGGACGGAGATCTCTCTGGAAACACCATATATTTT. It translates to CASSKDGDLSGNTIYF.